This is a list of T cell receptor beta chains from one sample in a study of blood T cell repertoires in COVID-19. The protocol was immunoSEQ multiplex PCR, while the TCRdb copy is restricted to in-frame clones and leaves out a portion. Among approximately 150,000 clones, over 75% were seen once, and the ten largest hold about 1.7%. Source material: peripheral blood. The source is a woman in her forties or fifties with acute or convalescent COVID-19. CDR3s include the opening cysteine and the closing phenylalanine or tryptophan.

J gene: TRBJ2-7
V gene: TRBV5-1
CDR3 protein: CASSWDTGMAYEQYF

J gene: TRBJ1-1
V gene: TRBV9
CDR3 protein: CASRRMVDTEAFF

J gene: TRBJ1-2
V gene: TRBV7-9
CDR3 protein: CASSATTGAGYTF

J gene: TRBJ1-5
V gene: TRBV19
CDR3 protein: CATKQGNQPQHF

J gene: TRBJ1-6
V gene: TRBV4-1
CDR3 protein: CASSAFGQNNSPLHF

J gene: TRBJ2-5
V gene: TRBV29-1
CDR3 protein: CSVIPGQAQETQYF

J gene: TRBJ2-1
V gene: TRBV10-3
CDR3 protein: CATGGSSYNEQFF

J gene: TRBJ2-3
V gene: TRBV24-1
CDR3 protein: CATSLGGTQYF

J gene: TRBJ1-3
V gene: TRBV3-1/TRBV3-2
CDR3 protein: CASSQEQLSGNTIYF

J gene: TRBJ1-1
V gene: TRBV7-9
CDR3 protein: CASSLLEGEGTEAFF

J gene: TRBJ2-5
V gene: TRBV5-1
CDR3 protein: CASRLQGTQETQYF

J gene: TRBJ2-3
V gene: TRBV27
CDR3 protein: CASSSGTSGRAGTQYF

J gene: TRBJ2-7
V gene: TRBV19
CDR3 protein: CASRAGTGIPYEQYF

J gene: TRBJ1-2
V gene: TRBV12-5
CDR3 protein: CASAWGDRAYGYTF

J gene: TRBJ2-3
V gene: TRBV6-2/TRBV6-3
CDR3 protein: CASSIRQGGTDTQYF

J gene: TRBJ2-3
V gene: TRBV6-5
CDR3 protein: CASSYNPAGVTDTQYF

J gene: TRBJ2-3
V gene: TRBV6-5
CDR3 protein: CAIAQPGWEDTQYF

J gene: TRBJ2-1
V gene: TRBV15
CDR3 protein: CATSFWAGGTYNEQFF

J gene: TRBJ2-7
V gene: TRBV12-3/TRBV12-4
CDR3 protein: CASSFFTYEQYF

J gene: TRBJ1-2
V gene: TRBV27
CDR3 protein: CASSPDGNYGYTF

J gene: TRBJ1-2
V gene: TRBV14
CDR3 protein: CASSPGGLGYTF

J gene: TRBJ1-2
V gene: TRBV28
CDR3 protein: CASSLRGYGYTF

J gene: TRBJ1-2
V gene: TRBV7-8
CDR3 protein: CASSLADRGPGYTF

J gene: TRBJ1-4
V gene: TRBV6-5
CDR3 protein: CASATGREKLFF

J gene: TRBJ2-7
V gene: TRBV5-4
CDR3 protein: CASRVGGQSYEQYF

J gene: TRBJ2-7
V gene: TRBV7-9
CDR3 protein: CASSLGLAGVYEQYF

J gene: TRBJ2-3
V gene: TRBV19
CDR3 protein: CASSRALAGFTDTQYF

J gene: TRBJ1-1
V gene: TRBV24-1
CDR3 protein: CATSDLAGAEAFF